This T cell receptor (beta chain) was recorded in a study of T cells in Graves' hyperthyroidism and ophthalmopathy. Researchers amplified the TCR beta CDR3 regions from RNA transcripts. A first-round RT-PCR of the TCR CDR3 used the HTBI primer set. TCRdb redid the calling of the multiplex PCR reads with MiXCR, one entry per CDR3 protein. The sample lists about 570,000 distinct CDR3 sequences, roughly 15% occurring once. Germline V gene lookup returns CDR1 MNHEY and CDR2 SVGAGI. CDR3 size: 15 residues. The J segment lost 7 bases and the V segment lost 2 bases, leaving 1 base of the junction unmatched. V is TRBV6-5 and J is TRBJ2-2; 13 nucleotides match TRBD2. The sequence was obtained from a woman in her thirties or forties with Graves' hyperthyroidism. Sequencing input: blood. This CDR3 is CASSYGTSGNGELFF. DNA of the CDR3: TGTGCCAGCAGTTACGGGACTAGCGGGAACGGGGAGCTGTTTTTT.